Below, 23 T cell receptor beta chains from the same sample are listed, as sequenced in a study of T cells in Graves' hyperthyroidism and ophthalmopathy. The CDR3 regions of TCR beta were amplified from RNA transcripts. With the HTBI primer set, the TCR CDR3 went through a first round of RT-PCR. TCRdb independently ran MiXCR on the multiplex PCR reads; one entry per CDR3 protein. The sample contains over 500,000 distinct CDR3 sequences, about 16% of which appear only once. Sequenced material: blood. The receptors were gathered from a woman aged 25 to 39 with Graves' ophthalmopathy.

Many counts were recorded for this clonotype. The chain carries TRBV27 and TRBJ1-1, with TRBD1 as a possible D gene (5 bases). The V gene lost 5 bases and the J gene lost 7 bases, with 20 bases spanning the gap. The CDR3 is 15 amino acids. In germline, CDR1 is MNHEY, CDR2 SMNVEV (reference sequence). Written as DNA, the CDR3 is TGTGCCAGCAGTCCATCCCCCGGGACCCATAATGAAGCTTTCTTT. This gives the protein CASSPSPGTHNEAFF.

This clonotype occurred a few times. The chain carries TRBV7-8 and TRBJ1-5; unclear D gene. The CDR3 totals 13 residues. The V gene lost 1 base and the J gene lost 7 bases, with 8 bases spanning the gap. Looked up from germline, CDR1 is SGHVS and CDR2 is FQNEAQ. CDR3 nucleotide sequence: TGTGCCAGCAGCTTAGAAAAATGGCAGCCCCAGCATTTT. It encodes CASSLEKWQPQHF.

This clonotype turned up a few times. The rearrangement links TRBV6-1 to TRBJ2-2; maybe TRBD1 (5 bases). V was trimmed by 0 bases and J by 6 bases, leaving 11 bases between them. The CDR3 is 15 residues long. Germline values: CDR1 MNHNS, CDR2 SASEGT. The CDR3 protein is CASSEAGRAAGELFF. The CDR3 DNA follows: TGTGCCAGCAGTGAAGCGGGCAGGGCGGCCGGGGAGCTGTTTTTT.

The chain carries TRBV7-9 and TRBJ1-1; D ambiguous. The V gene's germline CDR1 is SEHNR and CDR2 FQNEAQ (reference sequence). The CDR3 has 10 amino acids. Trimming took 6 bases from V and 8 from J, leaving 7 bases between them. The CDR3 nucleotides are TGTGCCAGCAGAACAAACGAAGCTTTCTTT. It yields the protein CASRTNEAFF. The variable domain in full, completed from reference TRBV7-9 and TRBJ1-1, reads DTGVSQNPRHKITKRGQNVTFRCDPISEHNRLYWYRQTLGQGPEFLTYFQNEAQLEKSRLLSDRFSAERPKGSFSTLEIQRTEQGDSAMYLCASRTNEAFFGQGTRLTVV.

This clonotype was counted a few times. CDR3 sequence (DNA): TGTGCCAGCAGCTTGGTGACCTCGAAACTGTTTTTT. Translating gives CASSLVTSKLFF. V usage is TRBV5-6 and J usage is TRBJ1-4, with D unclear. Trimming took 0 bases from V and 11 from J, leaving 8 bases between them. Looked up from germline, CDR1 is SGHDT and CDR2 is YYEEEE. This CDR3 has 12 amino acids.

This clonotype was detected many times. The V gene is TRBV20-1, the J gene TRBJ2-2; no firm D call. Per germline, CDR1 DFQATT and CDR2 SNEGSKA (reference sequence). The CDR3 is 16 amino acids. Deletions cut 3 bases from V and 0 bases from J, with 14 bases between. The CDR3 sequence is CSASLLGEANTGELFF. In DNA, the CDR3 is TGCAGTGCTAGTCTTCTCGGAGAGGCGAACACCGGGGAGCTGTTTTTT.

This clonotype appeared a few times. J is TRBJ2-2 and V is TRBV20-1, with 12 positions matching TRBD2. The V gene's germline CDR1 is DFQATT and CDR2 SNEGSKA (reference sequence). V trimming: 1 base; J trimming: 5 bases; junction bases outside the gene matches: 11. This CDR3 has 18 amino acids. The CDR3 reads CSARVPPSGRGKTGELFF. The CDR3 nucleotides read TGCAGTGCTAGAGTCCCACCTAGCGGGAGGGGGAAAACCGGGGAGCTGTTTTTT.

This clonotype was seen repeatedly, ten times or more. This chain joins TRBV2 and TRBJ2-1; D gene ambiguous. The CDR3 is made up of 11 amino acids. The germline CDR1 and CDR2 sequences are SNHLY and FYNNEI. V was pared by 3 bases and J by 5 bases, with 2 bases between. CDR3 in DNA: TGTGCCAGCAGTGAGGACAATGAGCAGTTCTTC. It translates to CASSEDNEQFF.

This clonotype was seen repeatedly, ten times or more. The rearrangement joins TRBV12-3 or TRBV12-4 to TRBJ2-7; perhaps TRBD1 as D (6 bases). The CDR3 runs 13 residues. V dropped 3 bases and J dropped 2 bases, with 8 bases sitting between them. The CDR3 DNA reads as TGTGCCAGCAGTTTTAACAGGGCCTACGAGCAGTACTTC. Protein sequence: CASSFNRAYEQYF.

This clonotype was picked up many times. The genes are TRBV27 and TRBJ2-3, with 11 bases matching TRBD2. The germline gives CDR1 MNHEY, CDR2 SMNVEV (reference sequence). This CDR3 has 17 amino acids. The J segment lost 1 base and the V segment lost 5 bases, leaving 8 bases of the junction unmatched. CDR3 bases: TGTGCCAGCAGTCTGGGGATACTAGCGGGAGGCACAGATACGCAGTATTTT. Amino acid sequence: CASSLGILAGGTDTQYF.

This clonotype was seen ten or more times. This chain connects TRBV11-2 to TRBJ1-1; no reliable D call. Per germline, CDR1 SGHAT and CDR2 FQNNGV. The V gene lost 5 bases and the J gene lost 5 bases, with 18 bases spanning the gap. There are 15 residues in the CDR3. The DNA for the CDR3 is TGTGCCAGCAGCCCCATATTAGGTTTCGGGACTGAAGCTTTCTTT. Its protein product is CASSPILGFGTEAFF. Complete variable domain (other parts from reference TRBV11-2 and TRBJ1-1): EAGVAQSPRYKIIEKRQSVAFWCNPISGHATLYWYQQILGQGPKLLIQFQNNGVVDDSQLPKDRFSAERLKGVDSTLKIQPAKLEDSAVYLCASSPILGFGTEAFFGQGTRLTVV.

This clonotype was seen many times. This rearrangement joins TRBV28 to TRBJ2-1; maybe TRBD1 (6 bases). The CDR3 totals 14 residues. Trimming removed 2 bases at V and 7 bases at J, with 12 bases between. Germline CDR1 MDHEN, CDR2 SYDVKM. The CDR3: CASSLTGPGNEQFF. In DNA, the CDR3 is TGTGCCAGCAGTTTAACAGGGCCGGGGAATGAGCAGTTCTTC. The full variable domain, completed using reference TRBV28 and TRBJ2-1, is DVKVTQSSRYLVKRTGEKVFLECVQDMDHENMFWYRQDPGLGLRLIYFSYDVKMKEKGDIPEGYSVSREKKERFSLILESASTNQTSMYLCASSLTGPGNEQFFGPGTRLTVL.

This clonotype was counted at least ten times. This sequence joins TRBV7-9 and TRBJ2-1; TRBD2 agrees at 9 bases. Per the germline V gene, CDR1 is SEHNR and CDR2 is FQNEAQ (reference sequence). The V gene end was trimmed by 5 bases and the J gene end by 4 bases; junction bases not matched to a gene: 6. CDR3 size: 15 residues. CDR3 region: CASSPTGLAYNEQFF. CDR3 bases: TGTGCCAGCAGCCCCACAGGACTAGCGTACAATGAGCAGTTCTTC.

This clonotype was observed many times. V gene TRBV6-6 combines with J gene TRBJ2-1, with a tentative D call TRBD2 (5 bases). V was cut by 0 bases and J by 5 bases, with 8 bases left in between. The CDR3 sequence is 14 residues long. Looked up from germline, CDR1 is MNHNY and CDR2 is SVGAGI (reference sequence). DNA for the CDR3: TGTGCCAGCAGTTACTCGACGGGGAACAATGAGCAGTTCTTC. Translation: CASSYSTGNNEQFF.

This clonotype was detected only once. This may be a read error, as it is one base from a much larger clone. This rearrangement joins TRBV28 to TRBJ2-1; D remains unclear. This CDR3 comprises 15 residues. Germline V gene data show CDR1 as MDHEN and CDR2 as SYDVKM. In DNA form, the CDR3 reads TGTGCCTGCAGTTTAAGGCAGTCGGGCTACAATGAGCAGTTCTTC. Translation: CACSLRQSGYNEQFF.

V and J are TRBV19 and TRBJ1-5; D remains unclear. The CDR3 runs to 16 residues. The V and J ends lost 2 bases and 6 bases respectively, with 17 bases between them. The germline gives CDR1 LNHDA, CDR2 SQIVND (reference sequence). The CDR3 nucleotides read TGTGCCAGTAGTATATTCGTGGCAGCAAACCTTCAGCCCCAGCATTTT. Its translation is CASSIFVAANLQPQHF.

The chain recombines TRBV20-1 with TRBJ2-7; D tentatively fits TRBD1 or TRBD2 (5 bases each). This CDR3 contains 13 residues. The germline gives CDR1 DFQATT, CDR2 SNEGSKA (reference sequence). This chain's CDR3 is CSAEGDGGYEQYF. CDR3 DNA: TGCAGCGCGGAAGGGGACGGAGGCTACGAGCAGTACTTC.

The chain is built from TRBV2 and TRBJ1-6, with 9 bases matching TRBD1. Germline lookup yields CDR1 SNHLY and CDR2 FYNNEI. The CDR3 contains 16 residues. V trimming: 6 bases; J trimming: 5 bases; junction bases outside the gene matches: 8. DNA of the CDR3: TGTGCCAGCAGCAAACAGGGGGCAGGGGATAATTCACCCCTCCACTTT. Its protein is CASSKQGAGDNSPLHF.

This clonotype was found a few times. The J gene is TRBJ2-1, the V gene TRBV4-3; tentatively, D is TRBD1 or TRBD2 (7 bases each). Trimming removed 2 bases from V and 3 bases from J, with 14 bases in between. The CDR3 covers 16 residues. CDR1 and CDR2 (germline): LGHNA, YSLEER. Here the CDR3 reads CASSQRGGGSYNEQFF. CDR3 bases: TGCGCCAGCAGCCAAAGAGGGGGCGGGAGCTACAATGAGCAGTTCTTC.

This chain links TRBV9 with TRBJ2-2; no clear D gene. The germline V gene encodes CDR1 SGDLS and CDR2 YYNGEE. With 3 bases removed from V and 2 bases from J, the gap between germline ends came to 5 bases. This CDR3 has 13 amino acids. CDR3 sequence: CASSAPNTGELFF. The CDR3 DNA is TGTGCCAGCAGCGCTCCTAACACCGGGGAGCTGTTTTTT.

Comments on this clonotype: A much larger clone sits a single nucleotide away, making a read error possible. DNA for the CDR3: TGTGCCACCAGCAGAGATCCTCATGGATTCCACGGGGAGCTGTTTTTT. Translated, it gives CATSRDPHGFHGELFF. The V gene is TRBV15, the J gene TRBJ2-2; D unclear. The germline V and J ends were trimmed by 0 bases and 7 bases, with 15 bases remaining between them. CDR1 is LNHNV and CDR2 is YYDKDF in the germline V gene (reference sequence). This CDR3 contains 16 residues.

This clonotype was counted ten times or more. The chain has TRBV27 and TRBJ2-5; D might be TRBD2 (5 bases). In germline, CDR1 is MNHEY, CDR2 SMNVEV (reference sequence). Trimming removed 5 bases at V and 9 bases at J, with 19 bases between. This CDR3 contains 14 residues. CDR3 loop: CASSPTRWMEAQYF. The CDR3 DNA reads as TGTGCCAGCAGTCCCACGCGCTGGATGGAGGCCCAGTACTTC.

V and J are TRBV24-1 and TRBJ2-1, with a weak D call TRBD1 (5 bases). The V end lost 5 bases, the J end lost 1 base, and 11 bases lay between the germline ends. Per germline, CDR1 KGHDR and CDR2 SFDVKD. The CDR3 runs to 15 residues. The CDR3 bases are TGTGCCACCAGTGGCCCAGGGTCATCCTACAATGAGCAGTTCTTC. Protein product: CATSGPGSSYNEQFF.